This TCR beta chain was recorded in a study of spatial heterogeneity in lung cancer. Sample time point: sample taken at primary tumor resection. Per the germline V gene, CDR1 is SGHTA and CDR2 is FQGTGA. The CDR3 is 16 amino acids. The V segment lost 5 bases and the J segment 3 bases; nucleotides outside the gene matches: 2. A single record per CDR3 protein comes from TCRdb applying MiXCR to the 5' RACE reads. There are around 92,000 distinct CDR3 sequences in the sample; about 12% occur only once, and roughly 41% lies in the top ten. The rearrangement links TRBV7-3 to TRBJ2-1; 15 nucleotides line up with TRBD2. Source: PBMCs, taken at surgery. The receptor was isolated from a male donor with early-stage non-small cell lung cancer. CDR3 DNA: TGTGCCAGCAGCCTGGGACTAGCGGGAGGCTACAATGAGCAGTTCTTC. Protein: CASSLGLAGGYNEQFF. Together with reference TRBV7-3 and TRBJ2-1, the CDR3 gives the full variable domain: GAGVSQTPSNKVTEKGKYVELRCDPISGHTALYWYRQSLGQGPEFLIYFQGTGAADDSGLPNDRFFAVRPEGSVSTLKIQRTERGDSAVYLCASSLGLAGGYNEQFFGPGTRLTVL.